The 31 T cell receptor beta chains in this list originate from one sample, sequenced in a study of blood T cell repertoires in COVID-19. The protocol was immunoSEQ multiplex PCR, while the TCRdb copy is restricted to in-frame clones and leaves out a portion. The top ten clones hold 1.5% to 2% of a sample with under 350,000 clones, just under 90% of them seen once. The specimen was peripheral blood. These receptors all stem from a woman aged 25 to 39 with COVID-19, enrolled during active disease.

The CDR3 DNA reads as TGTGCCAGCAGTTATGTTGGCGACAGGGTCTGGGGAGAGACCCAGTACTTC. This gives the protein CASSYVGDRVWGETQYF. The V and J genes are TRBV7-2 and TRBJ2-5, with 7 positions matching TRBD1. The J segment lost 4 bases and the V segment lost 6 bases, leaving 17 bases of the junction unmatched. The CDR3 has 17 amino acids. Germline values: CDR1 SGHTA, CDR2 FQGNSA.

The chain combines TRBV7-2 with TRBJ1-2, with TRBD1 identical over 7 bases. Germline CDR1 and CDR2: SGHTA and FQGNSA. V was clipped by 6 bases and J by 0 bases; unmatched bases: 10. The CDR3 totals 16 residues. CDR3 sequence reads: CASRRPRDRSNYGYTF. The CDR3 region has the DNA TGTGCCAGCAGACGTCCCCGGGACAGATCTAACTATGGCTACACCTTC.

The chain has TRBV6-2 or TRBV6-3 and TRBJ2-1, with 9 bases fitting TRBD1. This CDR3 is 14 amino acids long. Per the germline V gene, CDR1 is MNHEY and CDR2 is SVGEGT. The V and J ends lost 2 bases and 9 bases, in that order; junction bases with no gene match: 5. CDR3 protein: CASSYGTGFFEQFF. The CDR3 DNA sequence: TGTGCCAGCAGTTACGGGACAGGGTTTTTTGAGCAGTTCTTC.

The chain combines TRBV5-1 with TRBJ2-5, with D uncertain. V was cut by 2 bases and J by 5 bases, with 13 bases left in between. CDR1 and CDR2 (germline): SGHRS, YFSETQ. CDR3 length equals 14 residues. CDR3 nucleotides: TGCGCCAGCAGCTTTGAGAGTACTTGGGAGACCCAGTACTTC. Amino acid sequence: CASSFESTWETQYF.

A single count supports this clone. Different DNA sequences within this sample yield the same CDR3. The CDR3 spells CASSPGQGETQYF. Written as DNA, the CDR3 is TGTGCCAGCTCCCCGGGACAGGGGGAGACCCAGTACTTC. V and J are TRBV18 and TRBJ2-5, with TRBD1 matching 10 bases. This CDR3 spans 13 amino acids. The V segment lost 6 bases and the J segment 5 bases; nucleotides outside the gene matches: 3. Per germline, CDR1 KGHSH and CDR2 LQKENI.

In DNA form, the CDR3 reads TGTGCCAGCAGCTTGAAGTCGGGGGGAGAAAAACTGTTTTTT. It encodes CASSLKSGGEKLFF. V is TRBV13 and J is TRBJ1-4; possible D gene TRBD1, 5 bases. The CDR3 consists of 14 residues. The germline CDR1 and CDR2 sequences are PRHDT and FYEKMQ (reference sequence). Deletions cut 3 bases from V and 8 bases from J, with 13 bases between.

This clone showed up just once. The chain couples TRBV6-5 to TRBJ2-1, with 7 bases lining up with TRBD2. The CDR3 is 15 residues long. J lost 5 bases, V lost 4 bases, and 8 bases had no gene match. CDR1 and CDR2 from the germline V gene are MNHEY and SVGAGI. CDR3 coding DNA: TGTGCCAGCAGTTGGGGTAGCGGGTCCAACAATGAGCAGTTCTTC. Translated, it gives CASSWGSGSNNEQFF.

In this sample, this clone turned up a few times. The junction departs from germline at one end; a sequencing error may be responsible. This chain joins TRBV2 and TRBJ2-5, with unresolved D. Germline values: CDR1 SNHLY, CDR2 FYNNEI. CDR3 length: 14 residues. CDR3 loop: CASSEGMARETQYF. In DNA, the CDR3 is TGTGCCAGCAGCGAAGGTATGGCACGAGAGACCCAGTACTTC.

The chain uses TRBV7-6 and TRBJ1-5, with a possible D match to TRBD1 (5 bases). There are 18 residues in the CDR3. V was shortened by 1 base and J by 2 bases, with 18 bases between the two germline ends. Per the germline V gene, CDR1 is SGHVS and CDR2 is FNYEAQ. The chain's CDR3 is CASSLGFQGLFRNQPQHF. Written as DNA, the CDR3 is TGTGCCAGCAGCTTAGGGTTCCAGGGACTCTTTCGCAATCAGCCCCAGCATTTT.

The J gene is TRBJ2-3, the V gene TRBV12-3 or TRBV12-4, with D unclear. V lost 6 bases to trimming and J lost 1 base, with 8 bases between them. This CDR3 is 13 amino acids long. CDR3 amino acids: CASRQSGTDTQYF. CDR3 nucleotides: TGTGCCAGCAGGCAGTCAGGCACAGATACGCAGTATTTT.

Only one count was recorded for this clone. At the DNA level, this CDR3 is encoded by other sequences in the same sample as well. The genes are TRBV5-6 and TRBJ2-7, with a tentative D call TRBD1 (5 bases). The V and J ends lost 0 bases and 4 bases respectively, with 8 bases between them. Germline V gene data show CDR1 as SGHDT and CDR2 as YYEEEE. The CDR3 is 13 residues long. The CDR3 sequence: CASSLGQIYEQYF. Written as DNA, the CDR3 is TGTGCCAGCAGCTTGGGACAGATTTACGAGCAGTACTTC. Combining the CDR3 with reference TRBV5-6 and TRBJ2-7 gives the whole variable domain DAGVTQSPTHLIKTRGQQVTLRCSPKSGHDTVSWYQQALGQGPQFIFQYYEEEERQRGNFPDRFSGHQFPNYSSELNVNALLLGDSALYLCASSLGQIYEQYFGPGTRLTVT.

The sample holds one count of this clone. The chain is built from TRBV13 and TRBJ1-6, with 7 nucleotides matching TRBD1. The germline CDR1 and CDR2 sequences are PRHDT and FYEKMQ (reference sequence). The CDR3 length is 14 residues. The V and J ends lost 4 bases and 9 bases, in that order; junction bases with no gene match: 6. The CDR3 bases are TGTGCCAGCAGCTATAGGACAGGTAGTTCACCCCTCCACTTT. Its translation is CASSYRTGSSPLHF.

This sequence joins TRBV4-3 and TRBJ1-1, with D possibly matching TRBD1 (5 bases). The CDR3 is 15 amino acids. Germline CDR1 reads LGHNA; CDR2 reads YSLEER. V gave up 5 bases and J gave up 3 bases, with 16 bases separating them. In DNA, the CDR3 is TGCGCCAGCAGCGCCCGTCGGGGGATTGACACTGAAGCTTTCTTT. Its translation is CASSARRGIDTEAFF.

The rearrangement uses TRBV25-1 and TRBJ1-1; 9 bases match TRBD1. This CDR3 comprises 15 residues. Germline CDR1 and CDR2: MGHDK and SYGVNS. Germline trimming cut 8 bases from V and 2 bases from J; bases unmatched to any gene: 9. CDR3 residues: CASYGLGQGNTEAFF. CDR3 bases: TGTGCCAGCTACGGATTGGGACAGGGAAACACTGAAGCTTTCTTT.

The chain links TRBV28 to TRBJ2-5; tentative D call: TRBD2 (7 bases). The CDR3 is made up of 14 amino acids. CDR1 is MDHEN, CDR2 SYDVKM, per germline. Trimming took 3 bases from V and 6 from J, leaving 14 bases between them. The CDR3 DNA reads as TGTGCCAGCAGTTTTGGGGGGGCGTTCCAGACCCAGTACTTC. As protein: CASSFGGAFQTQYF.

The V and J genes are TRBV7-6 and TRBJ2-7; D remains unclear. This CDR3 spans 13 amino acids. Germline loops: CDR1 SGHVS, CDR2 FNYEAQ. V was shortened by 4 bases and J by 7 bases, with 14 bases between the two germline ends. CDR3 DNA: TGTGCCAGCAGCTCTAACAGTGGGTGGGAGCAGTACTTC. Its protein is CASSSNSGWEQYF.

The V and J genes are TRBV27 and TRBJ2-1, with TRBD2 matching over 10 bases. With 2 bases clipped from V and 6 bases from J, the junction kept 10 bases outside the gene matches. The germline gives CDR1 MNHEY, CDR2 SMNVEV (reference sequence). This CDR3 has 17 residues. DNA of the CDR3: TGTGCCAGCAGTTTAAGGCAGGGGCTAGCGGGGGCCAATGAGCAGTTCTTC. This encodes CASSLRQGLAGANEQFF.

The chain carries TRBV4-1 and TRBJ1-3; 7 bases are shared with TRBD1. The V and J ends lost 1 base and 3 bases, in that order; junction bases with no gene match: 6. The CDR3 spans 16 residues. Germline V gene data show CDR1 as MGHRA and CDR2 as YSYEKL. The CDR3 nucleotides read TGCGCCAGCAGCCAAGCGGTGACAGGGCGTGGAAACACCATATATTTT. Protein: CASSQAVTGRGNTIYF.

This sequence joins TRBV5-1 and TRBJ2-7, with 8 bases matching TRBD1. Trimming at V came to 1 base and at J to 4 bases, leaving 7 bases not matched to a gene. The CDR3 sequence is 15 residues long. The germline gives CDR1 SGHRS, CDR2 YFSETQ. The DNA for the CDR3 is TGCGCCAGCAGCTTGAGAGACAGGGGTTCTTACGAGCAGTACTTC. It codes for CASSLRDRGSYEQYF.

This clone appeared a few times. The chain recombines TRBV2 with TRBJ2-1, with 12 bases matching TRBD2. The CDR3 covers 17 residues. V was clipped by 0 bases and J by 5 bases; unmatched bases: 5. Germline V lookup: CDR1 SNHLY, CDR2 FYNNEI. CDR3 coding DNA: TGTGCCAGCAGTGAAGCGCTTCTAGCGGGGGGGGACAATGAGCAGTTCTTC. It yields the protein CASSEALLAGGDNEQFF.

V usage is TRBV6-2 or TRBV6-3 and J usage is TRBJ2-7; no clear D gene. Germline V gene sequence: CDR1 MNHEY, CDR2 SVGEGT. V gave up 4 bases and J gave up 3 bases, with 7 bases separating them. This CDR3 comprises 12 residues. The DNA of the CDR3 is TGTGCCAGCAGTTTCTCTAACTACGAGCAGTACTTC. Translating gives CASSFSNYEQYF.

This chain uses TRBV4-2 with TRBJ2-5, with 10 positions matching TRBD2. V was clipped by 1 base and J by 5 bases; unmatched bases: 4. Looked up from germline, CDR1 is LGHNA and CDR2 is YNFKEQ. The CDR3 has 15 amino acids. CDR3 sequence: CASSQGAGGLETQYF. CDR3 sequence (DNA): TGTGCCAGCAGCCAAGGAGCGGGGGGGCTGGAGACCCAGTACTTC.

The chain links TRBV19 to TRBJ1-2; possible D gene TRBD1, 6 bases. Germline V lookup: CDR1 LNHDA, CDR2 SQIVND (reference sequence). The CDR3 runs 14 residues. Trimming left V 10 bases short and J 4 bases short, with 19 bases between. The CDR3 bases are TGTGCCACCACCCCGCCGGGACAACCCTATGGCTACACCTTC. As protein: CATTPPGQPYGYTF. The complete variable domain, with remaining parts taken from reference TRBV19 and TRBJ1-2, reads DGGITQSPKYLFRKEGQNVTLSCEQNLNHDAMYWYRQDPGQGLRLIYYSQIVNDFQKGDIAEGYSVSREKKESFPLTVTSAQKNPTAFYLCATTPPGQPYGYTFGSGTRLTVV.

The chain has TRBV6-4 and TRBJ2-7; D remains ambiguous. Germline V CDR1 and CDR2: MRHNA, SNTAGT. The CDR3 covers 12 residues. Deletions cut 10 bases from V and 2 bases from J, with 12 bases between. The CDR3 loop is CANAAWTYEQYF. The DNA for the CDR3 is TGTGCCAATGCGGCCTGGACCTACGAGCAGTACTTC.

This sequence joins TRBV2 and TRBJ2-4, with 15 nucleotides matching TRBD2. The CDR3 length is 15 residues. Germline CDR1 is SNHLY and CDR2 is FYNNEI. V shed 4 bases and J 16 bases; nucleotides not matched to a gene: 11. The CDR3 spells CASSVGTSGGLLPYF. CDR3 nucleotides: TGTGCCAGCAGTGTTGGGACTAGCGGGGGGTTACTCCCATACTTC.

V usage is TRBV9 and J usage is TRBJ2-2; perhaps TRBD1 as D (5 bases). V was shortened by 0 bases and J by 0 bases, with 9 bases between the two germline ends. CDR3 length equals 16 residues. Germline V CDR1 and CDR2: SGDLS, YYNGEE. CDR3 sequence reads: CASSVAAGTNTGELFF. CDR3 DNA: TGTGCCAGCAGCGTAGCGGCAGGGACGAACACCGGGGAGCTGTTTTTT.

CDR3 amino acids: CASSVTSGFLNEQFF. CDR3 DNA: TGTGCCAGCAGCGTAACTAGCGGATTTCTGAATGAGCAGTTCTTC. This chain links TRBV9 with TRBJ2-1, with 8 bases identical to TRBD2. This CDR3 has 15 amino acids. V shed 1 base and J 7 bases; nucleotides not matched to a gene: 7. The germline V gene encodes CDR1 SGDLS and CDR2 YYNGEE.

V usage is TRBV4-1 and J usage is TRBJ1-1; no clear D gene. This CDR3 region has 14 residues. From germline, CDR1 is MGHRA and CDR2 YSYEKL. V lost 0 bases to trimming and J lost 5 bases, with 10 bases between them. The CDR3 spells CASSQDIGSTEAFF. The CDR3 bases are TGCGCCAGCAGCCAAGATATCGGGTCGACTGAAGCTTTCTTT.

CDR3 sequence reads: CASRKTSHADTQYF. CDR3 sequence (DNA): TGTGCCAGCAGGAAGACTAGCCATGCAGATACGCAGTATTTT. The genes are TRBV2 and TRBJ2-3; 7 bases are shared with TRBD2. The germline V gene has CDR1 SNHLY and CDR2 FYNNEI. CDR3 length equals 14 residues. V dropped 6 bases and J dropped 4; count of bases not matched to a gene: 7.

CDR3 coding DNA: TGTGCCAGCAGTTTACAGGGATCCTCTAACTATGGCTACACCTTC. It encodes CASSLQGSSNYGYTF. This chain links TRBV28 with TRBJ1-2; TRBD1 is a possible D gene (5 bases). This CDR3 spans 15 amino acids. Germline assignment: CDR1 MDHEN and CDR2 SYDVKM. V lost 2 bases to trimming and J lost 0 bases, with 10 bases between them.

The rearrangement links TRBV6-5 to TRBJ1-2; 9 nucleotides line up with TRBD1. Losses at the gene ends were 6 bases for V and 5 bases for J; bases not matched to a gene: 10. The CDR3 loop spans 15 amino acids. Germline V lookup: CDR1 MNHEY, CDR2 SVGAGI. CDR3 bases: TGTGCCAGCAGAACCCGACAGGGGGTACGTTATGGCTACACCTTC. Translated: CASRTRQGVRYGYTF.